These 16 T cell receptor beta chains share one sample of origin, sequenced in a study of glioma-infiltrating T cells. Using RNA template, CDR3s of TCR alpha and beta were amplified with iRepertoire arm-PCR. TCRdb processed the multiplex PCR reads anew with MiXCR; each CDR3 protein has one entry. The table has about 140,000 distinct CDR3 sequences, about two fifths seen once. Sequencing was done on a sample of glioma tissue, nonneoplastic brain tissue, or PBMCs (not recorded which). The source is a human donor with low-grade glioma or glioblastoma, undergoing nonglioma brain surgery, or in good health (not recorded which).

This clonotype was observed a handful of times. The chain joins TRBV20-1 to TRBJ2-5; D not certain. Looked up from germline, CDR1 is DFQATT and CDR2 is SNEGSKA (reference sequence). V lost 0 bases and J lost 0, with 14 bases in between. The CDR3 spans 16 residues. CDR3 in DNA: TGCAGTGCTAGAGATAGGCTTACAGACTACCAAGAGACCCAGTACTTC. This gives the protein CSARDRLTDYQETQYF.

The gene calls are TRBV6-2 or TRBV6-3 and TRBJ1-2, with unresolved D. Trimming shortened V by 10 bases and J by 6 bases, and 21 bases separated the two germline ends. Germline CDR1 and CDR2: MNHEY and SVGEGT. The CDR3 has 14 amino acids. The CDR3 here is CAIRDTSRSNGYTF. CDR3 bases: TGTGCCATCAGAGACACGTCCCGGAGCAATGGCTACACCTTC.

The V and J genes are TRBV7-9 and TRBJ1-1; 7 bases match TRBD1. The ends lost 4 bases at V and 5 bases at J; junction bases unmatched: 1. The CDR3 runs 12 residues. Germline loops: CDR1 SEHNR, CDR2 FQNEAQ (reference sequence). CDR3 sequence: CASSSDRTEAFF. CDR3 DNA sequence: TGTGCCAGCAGCTCGGACAGGACTGAAGCTTTCTTT.

This clonotype was counted between two and nine times. The chain recombines TRBV18 with TRBJ2-1, with 9 bases matching TRBD2. J was trimmed by 8 bases and V by 5 bases; bases with no gene match: 13. This CDR3 has 16 amino acids. The germline CDR1 and CDR2 sequences are KGHSH and LQKENI. CDR3: CASSSRDGTSIDEQFF. CDR3 bases: TGTGCCAGCTCATCTCGGGACGGGACTAGCATCGATGAGCAGTTCTTC.

This clonotype was seen a few times. The chain recombines TRBV7-2 with TRBJ1-3; TRBD1 aligns across 8 bases. This CDR3 comprises 14 residues. V lost 5 bases to trimming and J lost 4 bases; unmatched junction nucleotides: 4. The germline V gene encodes CDR1 SGHTA and CDR2 FQGNSA. CDR3 bases: TGTGCCAGCAGCCCGACAGGGGTCGGAAACACCATATATTTT. Encoded protein: CASSPTGVGNTIYF.

This clonotype occurred a few times. The chain employs TRBV2 and TRBJ1-1, with 7 nucleotides matching TRBD1. The CDR3 extends over 15 amino acids. Germline CDR1 SNHLY, CDR2 FYNNEI. Trimming removed 5 bases from V and 3 bases from J; junction bases left unmatched: 9. The CDR3 sequence: CASSPDRAKDTEAFF. Written as DNA, the CDR3 is TGTGCCAGCAGTCCTGACAGGGCAAAGGACACTGAAGCTTTCTTT. Based on the CDR3 plus reference TRBV2 and TRBJ1-1, the full variable domain is EPEVTQTPSHQVTQMGQEVILRCVPISNHLYFYWYRQILGQKVEFLVSFYNNEISEKSEIFDDQFSVERPDGSNFTLKIRSTKLEDSAMYFCASSPDRAKDTEAFFGQGTRLTVV.

This clonotype has just a few counts. The CDR3 sequence: CSARDSGSISTDTQYF. CDR3 nucleotide sequence: TGCAGTGCTAGAGATAGCGGTAGCATTAGCACAGATACGCAGTATTTT. V and J are TRBV20-1 and TRBJ2-3; tentatively, D is TRBD2 (6 bases). Germline CDR1 and CDR2: DFQATT and SNEGSKA (reference sequence). Trimming cost V 0 bases and J 0 bases, with 13 bases left between them. CDR3 size: 16 residues.

This chain joins TRBV7-9 and TRBJ2-7; 9 bases line up with TRBD2. Germline CDR1 is SEHNR and CDR2 is FQNEAQ (reference sequence). This CDR3 comprises 13 residues. V was pared by 1 base and J by 10 bases, with 5 bases of the junction left unmatched. The CDR3 is CASSLGLAELQYF. In nucleotides, the CDR3 is TGTGCCAGCAGCTTAGGACTAGCGGAGTTACAGTACTTC.

The chain recombines TRBV6-6 with TRBJ2-3; perhaps TRBD2 as D (5 bases). The CDR3 consists of 16 residues. Germline V gives CDR1 MNHNY, CDR2 SVGAGI (reference sequence). V gave up 0 bases and J gave up 0 bases, with 10 bases separating them. The CDR3 here is CASSYSNTGSTDTQYF. CDR3 DNA: TGTGCCAGCAGTTACTCGAACACGGGAAGCACAGATACGCAGTATTTT.

J is TRBJ2-7 and V is TRBV6-6; D is uncertain. The CDR3 runs to 13 residues. Trimming took off 0 bases at V and 0 bases at J, with 3 bases between the two ends. The germline gives CDR1 MNHNY, CDR2 SVGAGI (reference sequence). CDR3 nucleotide sequence: TGTGCCAGCAGTTACTCGAACTCCTACGAGCAGTACTTC. This translates into CASSYSNSYEQYF.

The chain employs TRBV27 and TRBJ1-1; D is undetermined. The CDR3 sequence is 14 residues long. V was pared by 3 bases and J by 4 bases, with 12 bases between. Germline values: CDR1 MNHEY, CDR2 SMNVEV (reference sequence). This CDR3 is CASSFRGFGTEAFF. In DNA form, the CDR3 reads TGTGCCAGCAGTTTTCGGGGATTCGGCACTGAAGCTTTCTTT.

This clonotype appeared a few times. V is TRBV2 and J is TRBJ1-1, with 7 bases lining up with TRBD1. V lost 7 bases to trimming and J lost 5 bases; unmatched junction nucleotides: 10. Germline-derived CDR1 and CDR2 are SNHLY and FYNNEI. The CDR3 contains 14 residues. The CDR3 nucleotides read TGTGCCAGCATCCGGACAGGAGAATCGACTGAAGCTTTCTTT. Its protein is CASIRTGESTEAFF.

The rearrangement joins TRBV4-3 to TRBJ2-3, with a possible D match to TRBD2 (6 bases). The CDR3 contains 15 residues. Looked up from germline, CDR1 is LGHNA and CDR2 is YSLEER. Trimming cost V 0 bases and J 6 bases, with 13 bases left between them. In DNA, the CDR3 is TGCGCCAGCAGCCAAGAGTTTCCGGGGGTGGATACGCAGTATTTT. Translated: CASSQEFPGVDTQYF.

The J gene is TRBJ2-3, the V gene TRBV11-2; D unclear. Germline-derived CDR1 and CDR2 are SGHAT and FQNNGV. CDR3 length: 13 residues. Trimming shortened V by 2 bases and J by 4 bases, and 7 bases separated the two germline ends. CDR3 DNA: TGTGCCAGCAGCTTAAGTTGGTCAGATACGCAGTATTTT. Its translation: CASSLSWSDTQYF.

The chain combines TRBV6-5 with TRBJ1-2; tentatively, D is TRBD1 (6 bases). The CDR3 is 15 residues long. Trimming removed 1 base at V and 4 bases at J, with 13 bases between. Looked up from germline, CDR1 is MNHEY and CDR2 is SVGAGI. The DNA of the CDR3 is TGTGCCAGCAGTTACTTGTCAGGGGAGGGCTATGGCTACACCTTC. Its translation is CASSYLSGEGYGYTF.

Remarks on this clonotype: A much larger clone lies one base from this, so it may be a read error. The V call is TRBV20-1, the J call TRBJ2-7; D is unresolved. Germline-derived CDR1 and CDR2 are DFQATT and SNEGSKA (reference sequence). The CDR3 length is 11 residues. The V and J ends lost 4 bases and 5 bases respectively, with 9 bases between them. CDR3 in DNA: TGCAGTGCTACTTGGATCCACGAGCAGTACTTC. Its translation: CSATWIHEQYF.